A single sample gave rise to the 28 T cell receptor beta chains below, sequenced in a study of OX40 agonist ivuxolimab in advanced cancers. Generated by immunoSEQ multiplex PCR, the TCRdb table keeps only in-frame clones and is missing some. Here the sample spans about 50,000 clones, over 85% being singletons. Material: CD4+ or CD8+ T cells sorted from blood, obtained in a trial of the OX40 agonist ivuxolimab. All receptors come from an adult with an advanced solid tumor such as melanoma, head and neck, liver or kidney cancer.

This clone was observed a single time. The chain joins TRBV2 to TRBJ1-2, with a weak D call TRBD1 (5 bases). Between the trimmed V and J ends, which lost 2 bases and 5 bases, there was a span of 18 bases. Germline V gene sequence: CDR1 SNHLY, CDR2 FYNNEI. The length of the CDR3 is 16 residues. CDR3 nucleotides: TGTGCCAGCAGTGAAAGTAGGTCGGGACTTATTTATGGCTACACCTTC. This sequence encodes CASSESRSGLIYGYTF.

Only one count was recorded for this clone. The CDR3, as DNA: TGTGCCAGCAGTTACTCCGTCCTAGGTATGGATGAAGCTTTCTTT. The encoded protein is CASSYSVLGMDEAFF. The J gene is TRBJ1-1, the V gene TRBV6-5; no definite D call. This CDR3 is built from 15 residues. V was clipped by 0 bases and J by 7 bases, with 15 bases between them. Germline CDR1 MNHEY, CDR2 SVGAGI.

The CDR3: CASRASIQETQYF. DNA for the CDR3: TGTGCCAGCAGGGCTAGCATTCAAGAGACCCAGTACTTC. The chain employs TRBV14 and TRBJ2-5; perhaps TRBD2 as D (5 bases). Deletions cut 6 bases from V and 2 bases from J, with 10 bases between. This CDR3 comprises 13 residues. Per germline, CDR1 SGHDN and CDR2 FVKESK.

The chain links TRBV28 to TRBJ2-7; no reliable D call. The CDR3 consists of 13 residues. Trimming took 6 bases from V and 4 from J, leaving 13 bases between them. Per the germline V gene, CDR1 is MDHEN and CDR2 is SYDVKM. CDR3 in amino acids: CASSAVRGYEQYF. CDR3 sequence (DNA): TGTGCCAGCAGCGCCGTTAGAGGATACGAGCAGTACTTC. Based on the CDR3 plus reference TRBV28 and TRBJ2-7, the full variable domain is DVKVTQSSRYLVKRTGEKVFLECVQDMDHENMFWYRQDPGLGLRLIYFSYDVKMKEKGDIPEGYSVSREKKERFSLILESASTNQTSMYLCASSAVRGYEQYFGPGTRLTVT.

This rearrangement joins TRBV4-2 to TRBJ1-1; TRBD1 is a possible D gene (6 bases). V lost 1 base to trimming and J lost 0 bases, with 12 bases between them. The CDR3 is made up of 16 amino acids. Germline V gives CDR1 LGHNA, CDR2 YNFKEQ. The chain's CDR3 is CASSQVAGAMNTEAFF. In DNA, the CDR3 is TGTGCCAGCAGCCAAGTCGCAGGGGCCATGAACACTGAAGCTTTCTTT.

The chain has TRBV2 and TRBJ2-5, with D uncertain. The V gene's germline CDR1 is SNHLY and CDR2 FYNNEI. CDR3 length: 12 amino acids. The V gene lost 6 bases and the J gene lost 5 bases, with 10 bases spanning the gap. CDR3 in DNA: TGTGCCAGCAGAACTAATTGGGAGACCCAGTACTTC. Translated, it gives CASRTNWETQYF.

For the CDR3, the DNA is TGTGCCAGCAGCCGTACCGGGACAGGGATTTGTTGCGTCCACTTT. This sequence encodes CASSRTGTGICCVHF. This chain joins TRBV14 and TRBJ1-6; TRBD1 aligns across 9 bases. This CDR3 spans 15 amino acids. The V gene end was trimmed by 4 bases and the J gene end by 17 bases; junction bases not matched to a gene: 15. Germline CDR1 reads SGHDN; CDR2 reads FVKESK.

The V gene is TRBV9, the J gene TRBJ2-2, with 8 positions matching TRBD2. V lost 3 bases to trimming and J lost 2 bases; unmatched junction nucleotides: 9. This CDR3 contains 17 residues. Germline assignment: CDR1 SGDLS and CDR2 YYNGEE. The CDR3 DNA is TGTGCCAGCAGCGCCCCTCGGCGGGAGGTAAACACCGGGGAGCTGTTTTTT. Amino acids: CASSAPRREVNTGELFF.

This clone was found once. V is TRBV6-5 and J is TRBJ1-5, with a tentative D call TRBD1 (6 bases). This CDR3 contains 15 residues. CDR1 is MNHEY and CDR2 is SVGAGI in the germline V gene. V shed 3 bases and J shed 2 bases, with 11 bases lying between them. The CDR3 reads CASSYGPGGNQPQHF. In DNA form, the CDR3 reads TGTGCCAGCAGTTATGGCCCAGGGGGCAATCAGCCCCAGCATTTT.

The genes are TRBV7-6 and TRBJ2-2; D ambiguous. The CDR3 contains 11 residues. V gave up 2 bases and J gave up 7 bases, with 2 bases separating them. Germline loops: CDR1 SGHVS, CDR2 FNYEAQ. The CDR3 bases are TGTGCCAGCAGCTTAAGCGGGGAGCTGTTTTTT. This encodes CASSLSGELFF.

In this sample, this clone turned up once. This chain joins TRBV27 and TRBJ2-1; 9 bases agree with TRBD1. Germline trimming cut 6 bases from V and 8 bases from J; bases unmatched to any gene: 11. Germline CDR1 MNHEY, CDR2 SMNVEV (reference sequence). This CDR3 is built from 15 residues. The CDR3 is CASSGPGTGIDEQFF. The CDR3 coding sequence is TGTGCCAGCAGCGGACCCGGGACAGGGATTGATGAGCAGTTCTTC.

The rearrangement joins TRBV11-2 to TRBJ2-1; possible D gene TRBD2, 6 bases. Germline V CDR1 and CDR2: SGHAT, FQNNGV. The CDR3 covers 15 residues. The germline V and J ends were trimmed by 7 bases and 0 bases, with 13 bases remaining between them. CDR3 bases: TGTGCCAGCAAAGACGGACTAAGCTCCTACAATGAGCAGTTCTTC. Amino acid sequence: CASKDGLSSYNEQFF.

The chain employs TRBV11-1 and TRBJ2-3; D remains ambiguous. The CDR3 is 14 amino acids. V gave up 0 bases and J gave up 2 bases, with 6 bases separating them. Per the germline V gene, CDR1 is SGHAT and CDR2 is FQDESV (reference sequence). This CDR3 is CASSLALHTDTQYF. CDR3 bases: TGTGCCAGCAGCTTAGCCCTTCACACAGATACGCAGTATTTT.

This clone has a single count. J is TRBJ2-1 and V is TRBV12-5; perhaps TRBD1 as D (6 bases). V lost 7 bases and J 4 bases, leaving 23 bases between the germline ends. The CDR3 covers 17 residues. Per the germline V gene, CDR1 is LGHNT and CDR2 is FRNRAP. CDR3: CASAFISGQQLYNEQFF. CDR3 in DNA: TGTGCTAGTGCCTTTATTAGTGGACAGCAACTTTACAATGAGCAGTTCTTC. The whole variable domain, filled in from reference TRBV12-5 and TRBJ2-1, reads DARVTQTPRHKVTEMGQEVTMRCQPILGHNTVFWYRQTMMQGLELLAYFRNRAPLDDSGMPKDRFSAEMPDATLATLKIQPSEPRDSAVYFCASAFISGQQLYNEQFFGPGTRLTVL.

The CDR3 bases are TGTGCCAGCAGCTTAAATCTAGGGGGCACCGGGGAGCTGTTTTTT. Amino acids: CASSLNLGGTGELFF. V is TRBV7-9 and J is TRBJ2-2, with D possibly matching TRBD1 (6 bases). The V gene's germline CDR1 is SEHNR and CDR2 FQNEAQ (reference sequence). The CDR3 runs 15 residues. The germline V and J ends were trimmed by 2 bases and 4 bases, with 11 bases remaining between them.

This chain's CDR3 is CASRPGVLNYGYTF. The DNA for the CDR3 is TGTGCCAGTAGGCCGGGGGTGTTAAACTATGGCTACACCTTC. The J gene is TRBJ1-2, the V gene TRBV19, with D tentatively TRBD1 (5 bases). Trimming cost V 6 bases and J 2 bases, with 13 bases left between them. Germline assignment: CDR1 LNHDA and CDR2 SQIVND (reference sequence). CDR3 length: 14 residues.

V usage is TRBV27 and J usage is TRBJ1-6; D is possibly TRBD1 (6 bases). Looked up from germline, CDR1 is MNHEY and CDR2 is SMNVEV (reference sequence). The CDR3 consists of 15 residues. The V end lost 4 bases, the J end lost 6 bases, and 13 bases lay between the germline ends. The DNA of the CDR3 is TGTGCCAGCAGTTCCTACAGGGCTGCTAATTCACCCCTCCACTTT. This sequence encodes CASSSYRAANSPLHF.

CDR3 sequence (DNA): TGTGCCAGCTCATCCCAAGAGACCCAGTACTTC. It translates to CASSSQETQYF. The chain is built from TRBV18 and TRBJ2-5; the D is unclear. CDR1 and CDR2 (germline): KGHSH, LQKENI. V was shortened by 5 bases and J by 1 base, with 2 bases between the two germline ends. There are 11 residues in the CDR3.

This chain links TRBV28 with TRBJ1-5; D not certain. Trimming cost V 4 bases and J 5 bases, with 3 bases left between them. In germline, CDR1 is MDHEN, CDR2 SYDVKM. The CDR3 extends over 11 amino acids. As DNA, the CDR3 is TGTGCCAGCAGTTCGGATCAGCCCCAGCATTTT. The encoded protein is CASSSDQPQHF.

The gene calls are TRBV9 and TRBJ2-1; D is possibly TRBD2 (6 bases). The CDR3 spans 18 residues. Germline assignment: CDR1 SGDLS and CDR2 YYNGEE. Trimming removed 3 bases at V and 0 bases at J, with 19 bases between. CDR3 DNA: TGTGCCAGCAGCGCCCGGGATGGGACTTTCCTCTCCTACAATGAGCAGTTCTTC. Translated: CASSARDGTFLSYNEQFF. Full variable domain (rest looked up from reference TRBV9 and TRBJ2-1): DSGVTQTPKHLITATGQRVTLRCSPRSGDLSVYWYQQSLDQGLQFLIQYYNGEERAKGNILERFSAQQFPDLHSELNLSSLELGDSALYFCASSARDGTFLSYNEQFFGPGTRLTVL.

The genes are TRBV4-3 and TRBJ1-2; no clear D. CDR1 is LGHNA and CDR2 is YSLEER in the germline V gene. This CDR3 comprises 15 residues. Trimming cost V 0 bases and J 5 bases, with 13 bases left between them. CDR3 nucleotides: TGCGCCAGCAGCCAAGAAGTTGAAACTGATTATGGCTACACCTTC. Amino acid sequence: CASSQEVETDYGYTF.

This chain links TRBV19 with TRBJ1-2; 9 bases agree with TRBD1. This CDR3 spans 16 amino acids. CDR1 is LNHDA, CDR2 SQIVND, per germline (reference sequence). The V and J ends lost 7 bases and 0 bases, in that order; junction bases with no gene match: 9. CDR3 nucleotide sequence: TGTGCCAGTAACAAAGACGGGACAGGGACTAACTATGGCTACACCTTC. Protein: CASNKDGTGTNYGYTF.

This clone was seen just once. The genes are TRBV4-1 and TRBJ2-2; 10 bases are shared with TRBD2. From germline, CDR1 is MGHRA and CDR2 YSYEKL. J was trimmed by 3 bases and V by 4 bases; bases with no gene match: 2. The CDR3 loop spans 15 amino acids. CDR3 protein: CASSPLAGDTGELFF. The CDR3 DNA follows: TGCGCCAGCAGCCCCCTAGCGGGGGACACCGGGGAGCTGTTTTTT.

This clone turned up a few times. The V call is TRBV29-1, the J call TRBJ2-5; TRBD2 matches 7 bases. With 6 bases clipped from V and 5 bases from J, the junction kept 6 bases outside the gene matches. CDR1 and CDR2 from the germline V gene are SQVTM and ANQGSEA. The CDR3 runs 12 residues. CDR3 loop: CSVMTSYETQYF. DNA for the CDR3: TGCAGCGTAATGACTAGCTATGAGACCCAGTACTTC.

V and J are TRBV27 and TRBJ2-5; 15 bases align to TRBD2. Germline V gene data show CDR1 as MNHEY and CDR2 as SMNVEV (reference sequence). The CDR3 loop spans 18 amino acids. The V and J ends lost 7 bases and 5 bases, in that order; junction bases with no gene match: 14. In nucleotides, the CDR3 is TGTGCCAGCACCCTAGGACTAGCGGGGGGGCCCGGCGGGGAGACCCAGTACTTC. Protein product: CASTLGLAGGPGGETQYF.

CDR3 DNA: TGTGCCAGCAGTCCGGTATTCGGGGTCGGCAATGAGCAGTTCTTC. Its translation: CASSPVFGVGNEQFF. The V gene is TRBV27, the J gene TRBJ2-1; perhaps TRBD2 as D (5 bases). Germline assignment: CDR1 MNHEY and CDR2 SMNVEV (reference sequence). The CDR3 is 15 amino acids. The ends were cut back, 5 bases at V and 6 bases at J, with 17 bases in the middle.

This chain links TRBV5-1 with TRBJ2-1; D could derive from TRBD1 or TRBD2 (5 bases each). V shed 0 bases and J shed 7 bases, with 5 bases lying between them. The CDR3 totals 12 residues. Germline V gene data show CDR1 as SGHRS and CDR2 as YFSETQ. The CDR3, as DNA: TGCGCCAGCAGCTTGGGGGGGAATGAGCAGTTCTTC. Translated: CASSLGGNEQFF. Together with reference TRBV5-1 and TRBJ2-1, the CDR3 gives the full variable domain: KAGVTQTPRYLIKTRGQQVTLSCSPISGHRSVSWYQQTPGQGLQFLFEYFSETQRNKGNFPGRFSGRQFSNSRSEMNVSTLELGDSALYLCASSLGGNEQFFGPGTRLTVL.

The chain uses TRBV27 and TRBJ2-5; 8 nucleotides align to TRBD1. Germline loops: CDR1 MNHEY, CDR2 SMNVEV (reference sequence). The length of the CDR3 is 13 residues. The J segment lost 4 bases and the V segment lost 7 bases, leaving 5 bases of the junction unmatched. This CDR3 is CASTQGAGETQYF. The CDR3 region has the DNA TGTGCCAGCACCCAGGGGGCCGGAGAGACCCAGTACTTC.